Below, 20 T cell receptor beta chains from the same sample are listed, as sequenced in a study of patients and donors after allogeneic stem cell transplantation. TCRdb passed the RT-PCR reads through MiXCR, listing each CDR3 protein once. This sample has around 200,000 distinct CDR3 sequences, with less than 50% found just once. Material: blood, either unsorted or a sorted T cell fraction (not recorded which). Every receptor here comes from a human donor who was either an allogeneic HSCT recipient or a stem cell or donor lymphocyte infusion donor (not recorded which). It is not recorded whose cells these are; they may come from a transplant donor.

V gene TRBV25-1 combines with J gene TRBJ2-5; a possible D gene is TRBD2 (6 bases). The CDR3 has 14 amino acids. The ends were cut back, 3 bases at V and 2 bases at J, with 10 bases in the middle. CDR1 is MGHDK, CDR2 SYGVNS, per germline. CDR3 sequence: CASSDRDFQETQYF. The CDR3 region has the DNA TGTGCCAGCAGTGACCGGGACTTTCAAGAGACCCAGTACTTC.

This sequence joins TRBV7-9 and TRBJ1-1; D possibly corresponds to TRBD1 (6 bases). The germline CDR1 and CDR2 sequences are SEHNR and FQNEAQ (reference sequence). The length of the CDR3 is 13 residues. Between the trimmed V and J ends, which lost 5 bases and 4 bases, there was a span of 11 bases. The CDR3 protein is CASSLQGTTEAFF. The CDR3 nucleotides read TGTGCCAGCAGCCTCCAGGGGACCACTGAAGCTTTCTTT. The full variable domain, completed using reference TRBV7-9 and TRBJ1-1, is DTGVSQNPRHKITKRGQNVTFRCDPISEHNRLYWYRQTLGQGPEFLTYFQNEAQLEKSRLLSDRFSAERPKGSFSTLEIQRTEQGDSAMYLCASSLQGTTEAFFGQGTRLTVV.

The chain has TRBV20-1 and TRBJ2-3; D remains unclear. CDR3 length: 17 amino acids. The V end lost 0 bases, the J end lost 0 bases, and 16 bases lay between the germline ends. Germline V CDR1 and CDR2: DFQATT, SNEGSKA (reference sequence). In DNA form, the CDR3 reads TGCAGTGCTAGAGATCTTGGTCAGTTTTCTAGCACAGATACGCAGTATTTT. Protein: CSARDLGQFSSTDTQYF.

In its sample, this clonotype was seen a few times. The chain couples TRBV6-5 to TRBJ1-2, with TRBD1 matching over 9 bases. J gave up 4 bases and V 4 bases, and 4 bases lay outside the gene matches. Germline-derived CDR1 and CDR2 are MNHEY and SVGAGI. The CDR3 has 14 residues. CDR3 coding DNA: TGTGCCAGCAGTTCAAAGACAGGGGGCTATGGCTACACCTTC. Amino acids: CASSSKTGGYGYTF.

In this sample, this clonotype turned up a few times. This chain connects TRBV5-1 to TRBJ2-7; a weak D match, TRBD1 (5 bases). Trimming removed 2 bases at V and 2 bases at J, with 14 bases between. In germline, CDR1 is SGHRS, CDR2 YFSETQ. The CDR3 is 15 amino acids. The CDR3: CASSLRWQDTYEQYF. The CDR3 DNA follows: TGCGCCAGCAGCTTAAGATGGCAGGACACCTACGAGCAGTACTTC. Using reference TRBV5-1 and TRBJ2-7 for the parts outside the CDR3, the full variable domain is KAGVTQTPRYLIKTRGQQVTLSCSPISGHRSVSWYQQTPGQGLQFLFEYFSETQRNKGNFPGRFSGRQFSNSRSEMNVSTLELGDSALYLCASSLRWQDTYEQYFGPGTRLTVT.

This clonotype was detected only a few times. V gene TRBV7-2 combines with J gene TRBJ2-3, with D perhaps matching TRBD2 (6 bases). Germline values: CDR1 SGHTA, CDR2 FQGNSA. CDR3 length: 15 amino acids. Between the trimmed V and J ends, which lost 1 base and 1 base, there was a span of 9 bases. Here the CDR3 DNA reads TGTGCCAGCAGCTTAGTGGCTAGCGGCACAGATACGCAGTATTTT. It codes for CASSLVASGTDTQYF. The full variable domain, rest sourced from reference TRBV7-2 and TRBJ2-3, is GAGVSQSPSNKVTEKGKDVELRCDPISGHTALYWYRQSLGQGLEFLIYFQGNSAPDKSGLPSDRFSAERTGGSVSTLTIQRTQQEDSAVYLCASSLVASGTDTQYFGPGTRLTVL.

This clonotype appeared a single time. J is TRBJ2-1 and V is TRBV11-1, with D possibly being TRBD1 or TRBD2 (5 bases each). The CDR3 runs to 16 residues. Looked up from germline, CDR1 is SGHAT and CDR2 is FQDESV (reference sequence). V dropped 4 bases and J dropped 6 bases, with 19 bases sitting between them. The CDR3 DNA follows: TGTGCCAGCAGCTCCCGGAGAGGGACGCTTCCCAATGAGCAGTTCTTC. It codes for CASSSRRGTLPNEQFF.

CDR3 amino acids: CSVEDPGTSGGYEQYF. As DNA, the CDR3 is TGCAGCGTTGAAGACCCCGGGACTAGCGGGGGCTACGAGCAGTACTTC. This chain joins TRBV29-1 and TRBJ2-7, with 14 bases that match TRBD2. The CDR3 is 16 residues long. Trimming cost V 0 bases and J 3 bases; bases outside gene matches: 4. CDR1 and CDR2 (germline): SQVTM, ANQGSEA.

This clonotype was observed a few times. The chain is built from TRBV3-1 and TRBJ1-5; the D gene is possibly TRBD1 (5 bases). CDR1 and CDR2 (germline): LGHDT, YNNKEL (reference sequence). The CDR3 spans 13 residues. Trimming removed 0 bases at V and 6 bases at J, with 6 bases between. The CDR3, as DNA: TGTGCCAGCAGCCAAGAAGGGGTTCAGCCCCAGCATTTT. It yields the protein CASSQEGVQPQHF.

The rearrangement links TRBV2 to TRBJ2-7, with TRBD1 matching 10 bases. CDR1 is SNHLY and CDR2 is FYNNEI in the germline V gene. V shed 5 bases, J shed 4 bases, and the junction held 5 bases outside the gene matches. The CDR3 runs to 14 residues. The CDR3 is CASSSDRGHYEQYF. The CDR3 bases are TGTGCCAGCAGTTCTGACAGGGGGCATTACGAGCAGTACTTC.

This chain joins TRBV20-1 and TRBJ1-1; D may be TRBD1 (6 bases). Germline V CDR1 and CDR2: DFQATT, SNEGSKA (reference sequence). V lost 6 bases, J lost 11 bases, and 16 bases lay in between. The CDR3 extends over 11 amino acids. CDR3 bases: TGCAGTGCAAGACAGGTCCATTTGGCTTTCTTT. This gives the protein CSARQVHLAFF.

Worth noting for this clonotype: One end of the junction varies from germline; a read error may be responsible. The CDR3 spells CASSQDGPGGSSQPQHF. The CDR3 nucleotides are TGCGCCAGCAGCCAAGATGGGCCAGGGGGCAGCAGTCAGCCCCAGCATTTT. The chain joins TRBV4-1 to TRBJ1-5, with 8 bases identical to TRBD1. The CDR3 has 17 amino acids. In germline, CDR1 is MGHRA, CDR2 YSYEKL.

There are a few counts of this clonotype. V gene TRBV5-1 combines with J gene TRBJ1-1; TRBD1 matches 7 bases. The germline gives CDR1 SGHRS, CDR2 YFSETQ. The ends lost 4 bases at V and 7 bases at J; junction bases unmatched: 16. This CDR3 region has 16 residues. The CDR3 DNA reads as TGCGCCAGCAGCCCGCTTCCGGGACAGACTCTAAATGAAGCTTTCTTT. Protein sequence: CASSPLPGQTLNEAFF.

This clonotype was detected a few times. The CDR3 here is CSARGSFSHSPLHF. As DNA, the CDR3 is TGCAGTGCTAGAGGGTCGTTCAGTCATTCACCCCTCCACTTT. The chain is built from TRBV20-1 and TRBJ1-6; no clear D. CDR1 is DFQATT, CDR2 SNEGSKA, per germline (reference sequence). The CDR3 consists of 14 residues. V gave up 1 base and J gave up 8 bases, with 12 bases separating them.

This clonotype was counted between two and nine times. This chain joins TRBV7-2 and TRBJ1-2; TRBD1 is a possible D gene (5 bases). The CDR3 extends over 13 amino acids. V lost 1 base to trimming and J lost 4 bases, with 7 bases between them. CDR1 is SGHTA, CDR2 FQGNSA, per germline. This CDR3 is CASSLGRVYGYTF. CDR3 nucleotides: TGTGCCAGCAGCTTAGGCAGGGTCTATGGCTACACCTTC.

The chain links TRBV5-1 to TRBJ2-3; D tentatively fits TRBD1 or TRBD2 (5 bases each). The CDR3 spans 17 residues. Trimming stripped 1 base from V and 5 bases from J, with 20 bases between. In germline, CDR1 is SGHRS, CDR2 YFSETQ. CDR3 protein: CASSLKGMGVSQDTQYF. CDR3 in DNA: TGCGCCAGCAGCTTGAAGGGCATGGGGGTGTCCCAAGATACGCAGTATTTT.

The chain carries TRBV4-3 and TRBJ1-4; D perhaps matches TRBD1 (6 bases). The V end was cut by 4 bases, the J end by 6 bases, with 15 bases between. Germline loops: CDR1 LGHNA, CDR2 YSLEER. The CDR3 sequence is 15 residues long. The CDR3 reads CASSPPTGMDEKLFF. The CDR3 bases are TGCGCCAGCAGCCCTCCAACAGGGATGGATGAAAAACTGTTTTTT.

The chain employs TRBV12-3 or TRBV12-4 and TRBJ1-5, with TRBD1 as a possible D gene (5 bases). Trimming removed 1 base from V and 8 bases from J, with 12 bases in between. This CDR3 region has 14 residues. CDR3: CASSLGQGGEPQHF. In DNA form, the CDR3 reads TGTGCCAGCAGTTTAGGCCAGGGAGGGGAGCCCCAGCATTTT.

This clonotype was seen a single time. V gene TRBV4-2 combines with J gene TRBJ1-5, with 12 bases identical to TRBD1. The CDR3 runs 18 residues. From germline, CDR1 is LGHNA and CDR2 YNFKEQ. J was trimmed by 6 bases and V by 1 base; bases with no gene match: 10. CDR3 residues: CASSQGRIGTGGVQPQHF. The CDR3 bases are TGTGCCAGCAGCCAAGGGCGAATCGGGACAGGGGGCGTTCAGCCCCAGCATTTT.

The chain links TRBV6-2 or TRBV6-3 to TRBJ2-4; either TRBD1 or TRBD2 may supply D (5 bases each). Germline CDR1 MNHEY, CDR2 SVGEGT. The CDR3 is 17 residues long. V gave up 0 bases and J gave up 0 bases, with 12 bases separating them. CDR3 sequence: CASSYSRSGLAKNIQYF. The CDR3 DNA reads as TGTGCCAGCAGTTACTCGAGGTCGGGGCTAGCCAAAAACATTCAGTACTTC.